This T cell receptor (beta chain) was sequenced during a study of blood T cell repertoires in COVID-19. Repertoires were generated with immunoSEQ multiplex PCR, while TCRdb's copy carries only in-frame clones and drops some. This table has some 220,000 clones, almost 85% appearing once. Trimming left V 5 bases short and J 5 bases short, with 7 bases between. Germline V gene sequence: CDR1 MNHEY, CDR2 SVGEGT. There are 11 residues in the CDR3. The chain couples TRBV6-2 or TRBV6-3 to TRBJ2-7; D is unclear. The material sequenced was peripheral blood. The source is a man aged 50 to 60 with COVID-19, enrolled during active disease. Here the CDR3 reads CASSKQHEQYF. CDR3 DNA: TGTGCCAGCAGTAAACAGCACGAGCAGTACTTC.